The 27 T cell receptor beta chains given below trace back to one sample, sequenced in a study of cytomegalovirus exposure and HLA in healthy donors. With 60 Vbeta and 13 Jbeta primers, the PCR was carried out. Measured with immunoSEQ multiplex PCR; TCRdb has only the in-frame clones, and not every one. The table lists 150,000 to 200,000 clones, around four fifths of them singletons. Sequenced: PBMCs. These receptors were collected from a man aged 18 to 35 in good health and CMV-seropositive.

The chain links TRBV15 to TRBJ2-1; D might be TRBD2 (7 bases). CDR1 LNHNV and CDR2 YYDKDF come from the germline V gene (reference sequence). The CDR3 has 15 residues. Trimming shortened V by 0 bases and J by 10 bases, and 16 bases separated the two germline ends. For the CDR3, the DNA is TGTGCCACCAGCAGAGAAAGTGGGGGGGCCGGAGAGCAGTTCTTC. This gives the protein CATSRESGGAGEQFF.

The rearrangement uses TRBV28 and TRBJ1-4; D unresolved. Germline CDR1 MDHEN, CDR2 SYDVKM. Trimming stripped 5 bases from V and 8 bases from J, with 15 bases between. The CDR3 has 14 amino acids. The CDR3 nucleotides are TGTGCCAGCAGTCGAACCGGGAGTTGGGAAAAACTGTTTTTT. Translated, it gives CASSRTGSWEKLFF.

Points on this clone: It is likely a read error, because the conserved phenylalanine at the end of the CDR3 is missing. This chain uses TRBV28 with TRBJ1-6; 8 bases match TRBD1. The J segment lost 5 bases and the V segment lost 6 bases, leaving 12 bases of the junction unmatched. CDR1 is MDHEN and CDR2 is SYDVKM in the germline V gene. This CDR3 has 17 amino acids. This CDR3 is CASSPDPSTGDNSPLHL. For the CDR3, the DNA is TGTGCCAGCAGCCCAGACCCCTCGACAGGGGATAATTCACCCCTCCACCTT.

V is TRBV19 and J is TRBJ1-4; 9 bases align to TRBD1. V gave up 5 bases and J gave up 7 bases; unmatched junction bases: 14. This CDR3 has 17 amino acids. The germline gives CDR1 LNHDA, CDR2 SQIVND (reference sequence). CDR3 sequence: CASSPGTGLLGGEKLFF. The DNA for the CDR3 is TGTGCCAGTAGTCCCGGGACAGGGCTTCTGGGGGGTGAAAAACTGTTTTTT.

The chain combines TRBV28 with TRBJ2-1; the D is unclear. The CDR3 is 15 amino acids. Germline CDR1 MDHEN, CDR2 SYDVKM. With 4 bases removed from V and 5 bases from J, the gap between germline ends came to 15 bases. DNA of the CDR3: TGTGCCAGCAGTTCGCGGCTGGCGCGAAACAATGAGCAGTTCTTC. It codes for CASSSRLARNNEQFF.

The CDR3 DNA is TGCGCCAGCAGCCAAGATAGGGGGGACAGCTCCTACGAGCAGTACTTC. This encodes CASSQDRGDSSYEQYF. This chain connects TRBV4-3 to TRBJ2-7, with D tentatively TRBD1 (7 bases). Germline CDR1 reads LGHNA; CDR2 reads YSLEER. The length of the CDR3 is 16 residues. V lost 0 bases to trimming and J lost 0 bases, with 12 bases between them.

This rearrangement joins TRBV6-1 to TRBJ1-1, with D maybe TRBD1 (5 bases). The V gene's germline CDR1 is MNHNS and CDR2 SASEGT. The CDR3 is 13 residues long. V gave up 6 bases and J gave up 0 bases, with 8 bases separating them. CDR3 bases: TGTGCCAGCAGCGCGACAGTGAACACTGAAGCTTTCTTT. This sequence encodes CASSATVNTEAFF.

This rearrangement joins TRBV7-6 to TRBJ2-3, with 7 bases fitting TRBD2. Per the germline V gene, CDR1 is SGHVS and CDR2 is FNYEAQ. The CDR3 sequence is 15 residues long. Losses at the gene ends were 9 bases for V and 0 bases for J; bases not matched to a gene: 9. In DNA, the CDR3 is TGTGCCAGTACGAAGGGTAGCGGGAGCACAGATACGCAGTATTTT. Its protein is CASTKGSGSTDTQYF.

This clone has a single count. The chain uses TRBV20-1 and TRBJ1-2; D is uncertain. V was cut by 1 base and J by 5 bases, with 5 bases left in between. The length of the CDR3 is 11 residues. Germline CDR1 DFQATT, CDR2 SNEGSKA (reference sequence). CDR3 nucleotides: TGCAGTGCTAGAGCAGATTATGGCTACACCTTC. Translating gives CSARADYGYTF.

This rearrangement joins TRBV5-6 to TRBJ2-7, with a weak D call TRBD1 (6 bases). V was clipped by 3 bases and J by 4 bases, with 17 bases between them. The V gene's germline CDR1 is SGHDT and CDR2 YYEEEE. CDR3 length equals 15 residues. The CDR3 loop reads CASSSPTGTGYEQYF. The CDR3, as DNA: TGTGCCAGCAGCTCACCGACAGGCACTGGATACGAGCAGTACTTC.

This sequence joins TRBV4-1 and TRBJ2-2, with 14 positions matching TRBD2. Germline-derived CDR1 and CDR2 are MGHRA and YSYEKL. The CDR3 runs 18 residues. Germline trimming cut 2 bases from V and 2 bases from J; bases unmatched to any gene: 4. CDR3 coding DNA: TGCGCCAGCAGCCAACGGACTAGCGGGAGGTCCAACACCGGGGAGCTGTTTTTT. As protein: CASSQRTSGRSNTGELFF.

The CDR3 nucleotides read TGTGCCAGCAGTCGCCTAGTTTCCTACAATGAGCAGTTCTTC. As protein: CASSRLVSYNEQFF. The chain employs TRBV9 and TRBJ2-1; the D is unclear. The ends were cut back, 5 bases at V and 1 base at J, with 10 bases in the middle. In germline, CDR1 is SGDLS, CDR2 YYNGEE. This CDR3 contains 14 residues.

This chain links TRBV6-1 with TRBJ2-7; no reliable D call. The CDR3 is made up of 16 amino acids. V dropped 0 bases and J dropped 0 bases, with 12 bases sitting between them. CDR1 and CDR2 from the germline V gene are MNHNS and SASEGT. As DNA, the CDR3 is TGTGCCAGCAGTGAAGCGGCTGGAGTAAGCTCCTACGAGCAGTACTTC. This translates into CASSEAAGVSSYEQYF.

The genes are TRBV23-1 and TRBJ2-7, with D possibly being TRBD1 (6 bases). TRBV23-1 is annotated as an ORF whose role is uncertain. Trimming removed 2 bases from V and 4 bases from J, with 12 bases in between. There are 14 residues in the CDR3. CDR3 amino acids: CASSQPRGFYEQYF. The DNA for the CDR3 is TGCGCCAGCAGTCAACCGAGGGGGTTTTACGAGCAGTACTTC.

The genes are TRBV4-1 and TRBJ2-7; the D gene is possibly TRBD2 (6 bases). CDR1 is MGHRA and CDR2 is YSYEKL in the germline V gene. The CDR3 consists of 17 residues. V was pared by 1 base and J by 2 bases, with 18 bases between. This CDR3 is CASSQGVGSIAPYEQYF. The CDR3 bases are TGCGCCAGCAGCCAAGGGGTCGGGAGTATTGCCCCCTACGAGCAGTACTTC.

The chain uses TRBV27 and TRBJ2-5; the match to TRBD1 covers 8 bases. Trimming removed 4 bases from V and 4 bases from J; junction bases left unmatched: 5. Germline lookup yields CDR1 MNHEY and CDR2 SMNVEV (reference sequence). This CDR3 region has 14 residues. CDR3 sequence (DNA): TGTGCCAGCAGTTACCAGGGGGCTGGAGAGACCCAGTACTTC. This encodes CASSYQGAGETQYF.

In DNA form, the CDR3 reads TGCGCCAGCAGCCCCTCCCCGGGTGCTGAAGCTTTCTTT. Translating it yields CASSPSPGAEAFF. The rearrangement links TRBV4-1 to TRBJ1-1, with unresolved D. Trimming shortened V by 4 bases and J by 6 bases, and 12 bases separated the two germline ends. This CDR3 is 13 amino acids long. Looked up from germline, CDR1 is MGHRA and CDR2 is YSYEKL.

The rearrangement joins TRBV7-9 to TRBJ2-2; 14 bases fit TRBD2. In germline, CDR1 is SEHNR, CDR2 FQNEAQ (reference sequence). V was clipped by 5 bases and J by 6 bases; unmatched bases: 14. The CDR3 loop spans 19 amino acids. CDR3 residues: CASSLETGGLAGVSGELFF. The CDR3 DNA reads as TGTGCCAGCAGCCTAGAAACTGGGGGACTAGCGGGAGTATCCGGGGAGCTGTTTTTT.

The rearrangement uses TRBV2 and TRBJ1-5; 9 nucleotides agree with TRBD1. The CDR3 has 15 residues. J gave up 3 bases and V 5 bases, and 5 bases lay outside the gene matches. Germline V gene data show CDR1 as SNHLY and CDR2 as FYNNEI. The CDR3 is CASSPDRGSNQPQHF. CDR3 in DNA: TGTGCCAGCAGTCCGGACAGGGGCTCCAATCAGCCCCAGCATTTT.

The V and J genes are TRBV7-2 and TRBJ2-1; TRBD2 matches at 9 bases. This CDR3 is built from 16 residues. Germline V CDR1 and CDR2: SGHTA, FQGNSA. V was clipped by 2 bases and J by 1 base; unmatched bases: 3. CDR3: CASSLLAGVSYNEQFF. The DNA for the CDR3 is TGTGCCAGCAGCTTATTAGCGGGAGTGTCCTACAATGAGCAGTTCTTC.

The chain combines TRBV6-5 with TRBJ2-2; D unclear. Germline lookup yields CDR1 MNHEY and CDR2 SVGAGI. Trimming removed 3 bases at V and 2 bases at J, with 4 bases between. The CDR3 contains 13 residues. CDR3 protein: CASSYSNTGELFF. CDR3 nucleotides: TGTGCCAGCAGTTATAGTAACACCGGGGAGCTGTTTTTT.

The chain carries TRBV28 and TRBJ1-5; 10 positions match TRBD1. Per germline, CDR1 MDHEN and CDR2 SYDVKM. V lost 3 bases, J lost 9 bases, and 11 bases stayed unmatched. The CDR3 runs to 16 residues. The CDR3 nucleotides are TGTGCCAGCAGTTTTGTACCCGGGACAGGGGAACGGCCCCAGCATTTT. This codes for CASSFVPGTGERPQHF. The full variable domain, completed using reference TRBV28 and TRBJ1-5, is DVKVTQSSRYLVKRTGEKVFLECVQDMDHENMFWYRQDPGLGLRLIYFSYDVKMKEKGDIPEGYSVSREKKERFSLILESASTNQTSMYLCASSFVPGTGERPQHFGDGTRLSIL.

This chain uses TRBV9 with TRBJ2-5, with TRBD2 matching over 7 bases. This CDR3 is 18 amino acids long. The V segment lost 2 bases and the J segment 4 bases; nucleotides outside the gene matches: 17. Germline-derived CDR1 and CDR2 are SGDLS and YYNGEE. Written as DNA, the CDR3 is TGTGCCAGCAGCGTCGGGGATGGGGGGGAAGGCCACGGAGAGACCCAGTACTTC. Its translation is CASSVGDGGEGHGETQYF.

The J gene is TRBJ1-2, the V gene TRBV19; 7 bases agree with TRBD1. This CDR3 region has 13 residues. V lost 6 bases and J lost 4; bases outside the gene matches: 5. Germline V gives CDR1 LNHDA, CDR2 SQIVND (reference sequence). CDR3 in DNA: TGTGCCAGTAGCCCTACAGGGGCCTATGGCTACACCTTC. Translating gives CASSPTGAYGYTF.

A few counts support this clone. The rearrangement uses TRBV5-6 and TRBJ2-1, with a possible D match to TRBD2 (6 bases). CDR3 length: 15 amino acids. Germline V gives CDR1 SGHDT, CDR2 YYEEEE. The ends were cut back, 6 bases at V and 4 bases at J, with 17 bases in the middle. The CDR3 spells CASNGGSDTYNEQFF. The CDR3 bases are TGTGCCAGCAATGGGGGGTCAGACACATACAATGAGCAGTTCTTC.

This chain uses TRBV15 with TRBJ2-3, with TRBD2 matching over 7 bases. The CDR3 spans 16 residues. Germline values: CDR1 LNHNV, CDR2 YYDKDF (reference sequence). Trimming cost V 3 bases and J 3 bases; bases outside gene matches: 9. CDR3: CATSSGPGGGTDTQYF. CDR3 DNA sequence: TGTGCCACCAGCAGTGGCCCGGGAGGAGGAACAGATACGCAGTATTTT. Filled out from reference TRBV15 and TRBJ2-3, the complete variable domain reads DAMVIQNPRYQVTQFGKPVTLSCSQTLNHNVMYWYQQKSSQAPKLLFHYYDKDFNNEADTPDNFQSRRPNTSFCFLDIRSPGLGDTAMYLCATSSGPGGGTDTQYFGPGTRLTVL.

This clone has a handful of counts. The CDR3 DNA follows: TGTGCAAGTCGCTTATCAGCCCCGGACTTCTATGGCTACACCTTC. It specifies CASRLSAPDFYGYTF. The chain links TRBV12-2 to TRBJ1-2. TRBV12-2 is a documented pseudogene. CDR3 length: 15 amino acids.